This TCR beta chain was found in a study of T cell responses to AZD1222 COVID-19 vaccine. Turning to this clone: Antigen: not known.

The data were produced by immunoSEQ multiplex PCR, yet TCRdb's version contains in-frame clones alone and is incomplete. The data contain 75,000 to 100,000 clones, around nine tenths of them singletons. Study results and caveats: Close to half of spike-specific TCRs reportedly recognize unmutated variant regions. Of the AZD1222 recipients, only 5 to 7 were seropositive at baseline.

The sequence was obtained from an adult in good health. This material consisted of peripheral blood, taken on day 0 of AZD1222 vaccination.

The CDR3 reads CASSSTRATNEKLFF. The CDR3 coding sequence is TGTGCCAGCAGCTCAACACGAGCAACTAATGAAAAACTGTTTTTT. V is TRBV16 and J is TRBJ1-4; D is uncertain. V lost 5 bases and J 0 bases, leaving 10 bases between the germline ends. The CDR3 is 15 residues long. Looked up from germline, CDR1 is KGHSY and CDR2 is FQNENV.